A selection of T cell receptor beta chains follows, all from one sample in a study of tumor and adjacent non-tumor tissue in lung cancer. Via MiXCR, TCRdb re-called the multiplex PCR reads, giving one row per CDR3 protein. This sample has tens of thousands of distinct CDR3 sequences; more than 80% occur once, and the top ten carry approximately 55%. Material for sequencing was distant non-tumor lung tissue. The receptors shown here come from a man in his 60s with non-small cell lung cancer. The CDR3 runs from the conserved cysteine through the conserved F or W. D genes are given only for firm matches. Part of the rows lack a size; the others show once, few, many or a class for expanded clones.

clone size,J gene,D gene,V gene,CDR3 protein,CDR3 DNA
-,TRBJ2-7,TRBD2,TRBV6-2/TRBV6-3,CASSYSEQTSGINEQYF,TGTGCCAGCAGTTACTCGGAACAGACTAGCGGGATAAACGAGCAGTACTTC
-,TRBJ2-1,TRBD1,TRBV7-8,CASSGIGTGSEVNEQFF,TGTGCTAGCAGCGGTATTGGGACAGGGTCGGAAGTCAATGAGCAGTTCTTC
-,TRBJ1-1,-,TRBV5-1,CASSFEGIEALF,TGCGCCAGCAGCTTTGAGGGGATAGAAGCTCTCTTT
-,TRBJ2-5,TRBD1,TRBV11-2,CASSGQVQETQYF,TGTGCCAGCTCTGGACAGGTCCAAGAGACCCAGTACTTC
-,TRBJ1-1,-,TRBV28,CASSSQVRGETFF,TGTGCCAGCAGTTCTCAGGTGCGGGGGGAAACTTTCTTT
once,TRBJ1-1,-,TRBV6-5,CDSSYSLGVTEAFF,TGTGACAGCAGTTACTCGCTAGGGGTCACTGAAGCCTTCTTT
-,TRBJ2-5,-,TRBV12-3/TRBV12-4,CANGLPNTQETQYF,TGTGCCAACGGCCTCCCAAACACACAAGAGACCCAGTACTTC
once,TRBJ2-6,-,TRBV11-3,CASSLESNAEANVLTF,TGTGCCAGCAGCTTAGAATCCAACGCTGAGGCCAACGTCCTGACTTTC
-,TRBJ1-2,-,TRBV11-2,CASSRPGKGIYGYTF,TGTGCCAGCAGCCGACCTGGAAAGGGGATCTATGGCTACACATTC
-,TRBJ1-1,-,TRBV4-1,CASRKDERNEAFF,TGCGCCAGCAGGAAAGATGAGAGGAATGAAGCTTTCTTT
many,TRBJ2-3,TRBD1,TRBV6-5,CASSKRQGDTQYF,TGTGCCAGCAGTAAACGACAGGGCGATACGCAGTATTTT
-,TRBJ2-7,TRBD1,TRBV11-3,CASTSVTGGYYEQYF,TGTGCCAGCACCTCAGTGACAGGGGGATACTACGAGCAGTACTTC
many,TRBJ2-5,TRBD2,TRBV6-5,CASRSGGQETQYF,TGTGCCAGCAGGTCGGGGGGCCAAGAGACCCAGTACTTC
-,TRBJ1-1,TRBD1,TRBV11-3,CVSSLDGDRVNTEAFF,TGTGTAAGCAGCTTAGATGGGGACAGGGTGAACACTGAAGCTTTCTTC
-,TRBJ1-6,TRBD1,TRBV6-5,CASSFTTGTGSPLHF,TGTGCTAGCAGTTTCACGACAGGGACTGGTTCACCCCTCCACTTT
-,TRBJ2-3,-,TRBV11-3,CTSSLALWAGDTQYF,TGTACCAGCAGCCTCGCTCTATGGGCCGGGGATACGCAGTATTTT
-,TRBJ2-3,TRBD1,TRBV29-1,CSVGQGGDTRYF,TGCAGTGTTGGACAGGGTGGGGATACGCGGTATTTT
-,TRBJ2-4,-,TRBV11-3,CTSSLGGGQGNIQYF,TGTACCAGCAGCTTAGGGGGGGGGCAAGGCAACATTCAGTACTTC
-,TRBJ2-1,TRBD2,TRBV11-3,CDSRSLAGGPGNEQFF,TGTGACAGCAGGTCCCTAGCGGGGGGGCCGGGGAATGAGCAGTTCTTC
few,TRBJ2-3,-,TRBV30,CAWGLNGNTQYF,TGTGCCTGGGGCCTAAATGGAAATACGCAGTATTTT